The 8 T cell receptor beta chains below were found in one sample sequenced in a study of T cell responses to AZD1222 COVID-19 vaccine (dated by TCRdb to the early 2020s). The time point label for this specimen denotes: baseline before first vaccination. The library was produced with the immunoSEQ multiplex PCR assay. Not all clones reach the TCRdb copy of this immuneACCESS table, which keeps in-frame sequences only. Checked studies attribute under half of the gap to unresolved V genes and leave the rest unexplained. The sample includes approximately 89,000 clones, with approximately 91% observed a single time. 2.5% to 3% of the sample is in the top ten clones. The sample here was peripheral blood, taken on day 0 of AZD1222 vaccination. These receptors were collected from an adult in good health.

The chain carries TRBV7-9 and TRBJ1-1, with a possible D match to TRBD1 (5 bases). V was cut by 5 bases and J by 0 bases, with 13 bases left in between. Germline V gene sequence: CDR1 SEHNR, CDR2 FQNEAQ (reference sequence). The CDR3 contains 15 residues. The CDR3 region is CASSPLGVVNTEAFF. The CDR3 nucleotides are TGTGCCAGCAGCCCCCTGGGGGTTGTGAACACTGAAGCTTTCTTT. The full variable domain, its missing parts supplied by reference TRBV7-9 and TRBJ1-1, is DTGVSQNPRHKITKRGQNVTFRCDPISEHNRLYWYRQTLGQGPEFLTYFQNEAQLEKSRLLSDRFSAERPKGSFSTLEIQRTEQGDSAMYLCASSPLGVVNTEAFFGQGTRLTVV.

The rearrangement links TRBV3-1 (or the pseudogene TRBV3-2) to TRBJ1-4; D is uncertain. Per germline, CDR1 LGHDT and CDR2 YNNKEL (reference sequence). The CDR3 has 14 amino acids. Between the trimmed V and J ends, which lost 2 bases and 0 bases, there was a span of 4 bases. In DNA, the CDR3 is TGTGCCAGCAGCCAACGAGCAACTAATGAAAAACTGTTTTTT. This codes for CASSQRATNEKLFF.

This clone was observed a handful of times. At one of its ends the junction is not consistent with the germline gene, which may arise from a read error. V usage is TRBV6-5 and J usage is TRBJ2-3, with 10 positions matching TRBD2. Germline V lookup: CDR1 MNHEY, CDR2 SVGAGI. This CDR3 contains 16 residues. The CDR3 bases are TGTGCCAGCAGTTCACAAGCGGGGGGGGTCACACATACGCAGTATTTT. Amino acids: CASSSQAGGVTHTQYF.

The chain uses TRBV12-5 and TRBJ1-3, with D hard to call. The CDR3 has 17 amino acids. Germline V gene data show CDR1 as LGHNT and CDR2 as FRNRAP. Trimming shortened V by 2 bases and J by 4 bases, and 18 bases separated the two germline ends. CDR3 coding DNA: TGTGCTAGTGGTTTGATCATAAATTCGGGTGTCGGAAACACCATATATTTT. This codes for CASGLIINSGVGNTIYF. The variable domain in full, with the rest retrieved from reference TRBV12-5 and TRBJ1-3, is DARVTQTPRHKVTEMGQEVTMRCQPILGHNTVFWYRQTMMQGLELLAYFRNRAPLDDSGMPKDRFSAEMPDATLATLKIQPSEPRDSAVYFCASGLIINSGVGNTIYFGEGSWLTVV.

This chain joins TRBV20-1 and TRBJ1-6; no firm D call. The CDR3 is 13 residues long. In germline, CDR1 is DFQATT, CDR2 SNEGSKA (reference sequence). Trimming left V 3 bases short and J 5 bases short, with 8 bases between. The CDR3 sequence is CSASLHNNSPLHF. CDR3 nucleotide sequence: TGCAGTGCTAGTCTACATAATAATTCACCCCTCCACTTT.

A few counts support this clone. This sequence joins TRBV6-4 and TRBJ2-5; 8 bases align to TRBD1. The ends lost 4 bases at V and 2 bases at J; junction bases unmatched: 6. The germline gives CDR1 MRHNA, CDR2 SNTAGT. The CDR3 runs to 15 residues. CDR3 protein: CASSAAGGAQETQYF. CDR3 sequence (DNA): TGTGCCAGCAGTGCCGCAGGGGGCGCACAAGAGACCCAGTACTTC.

The CDR3, as DNA: TGTGCCAGCAGCCAAGATTTGCGGGGCACTGAAGCTTTCTTT. It yields the protein CASSQDLRGTEAFF. The chain carries TRBV3-1 (or the pseudogene TRBV3-2) and TRBJ1-1; D call uncertain. V lost 0 bases and J lost 4, with 9 bases in between. This CDR3 is 14 amino acids long. The germline gives CDR1 LGHDT, CDR2 YNNKEL (reference sequence).

The rearrangement links TRBV19 to TRBJ1-3; 8 bases agree with TRBD1. Germline loops: CDR1 LNHDA, CDR2 SQIVND (reference sequence). V lost 5 bases to trimming and J lost 2 bases; unmatched junction nucleotides: 2. This CDR3 region has 14 residues. CDR3 protein: CASSVTGAGNTIYF. The CDR3 nucleotides are TGTGCCAGTAGTGTGACAGGGGCTGGAAACACCATATATTTT.